This entry lists 18 T cell receptor beta chains sequenced from one sample in a study of T cells after yellow fever vaccination. TCRdb reprocessed the 5' RACE reads via MiXCR and lists one record per CDR3 protein. In the table there are about 580,000 distinct CDR3 sequences, around 16% of which are singletons. The input for sequencing was PBMCs, taken around 5 days after the first yellow fever vaccination. These receptors came from a man aged 18-30 years who received the YFV17D yellow fever vaccine.

The genes are TRBV13 and TRBJ1-5, with D possibly matching TRBD1 (5 bases). Germline assignment: CDR1 PRHDT and CDR2 FYEKMQ (reference sequence). The CDR3 extends over 14 amino acids. Trimming pared 3 bases from V and 3 bases from J, leaving 9 bases between. The CDR3 bases are TGTGCCAGCAGCTTGGGGGACTTCAATCAGCCCCAGCATTTT. The encoded protein is CASSLGDFNQPQHF.

This chain links TRBV7-2 with TRBJ2-7, with D maybe TRBD2 (6 bases). The CDR3 sequence is 15 residues long. V lost 2 bases and J 2 bases, leaving 13 bases between the germline ends. Germline CDR1 is SGHTA and CDR2 is FQGNSA. CDR3 DNA sequence: TGTGCCAGCAGCTTAAAGGGCGGGACGGCCTACGAGCAGTACTTC. Its protein product is CASSLKGGTAYEQYF.

The rearrangement links TRBV4-1 to TRBJ1-2; no clear D gene. V shed 3 bases and J shed 8 bases, with 7 bases lying between them. CDR1 is MGHRA, CDR2 YSYEKL, per germline. There are 11 residues in the CDR3. In DNA, the CDR3 is TGCGCCAGCAGCCATGTGGGGGGCTACACCTTC. This translates into CASSHVGGYTF.

This clonotype was observed a few times. The chain links TRBV4-1 to TRBJ1-3, with 7 bases lining up with TRBD1. The germline V gene encodes CDR1 MGHRA and CDR2 YSYEKL. V gave up 3 bases and J gave up 0 bases; unmatched junction bases: 5. This CDR3 has 16 residues. The CDR3: CASSHRDSGSGNTIYF. In DNA form, the CDR3 reads TGCGCCAGCAGCCACAGGGACAGCGGCTCTGGAAACACCATATATTTT.

Concerning this clonotype itself: This may be a read error: a much more frequent sequence differs by one nucleotide. The CDR3 sequence is CATSNATGNEQFF. The CDR3 DNA follows: TGTGCCACCAGTAATGCGACTGGCAATGAGCAGTTCTTC. The chain joins TRBV24-1 to TRBJ2-1, with D hard to call. Germline-derived CDR1 and CDR2 are KGHDR and SFDVKD. This CDR3 has 13 amino acids. V lost 6 bases and J 6 bases, leaving 11 bases between the germline ends.

The chain joins TRBV11-2 to TRBJ2-4, with 7 positions matching TRBD1. After removal of 6 bases from V and 13 bases from J, the junction contained 12 bases not matched to a gene. CDR1 and CDR2 from the germline V gene are SGHAT and FQNNGV. The CDR3 length is 13 residues. CDR3 bases: TGTGCCAGCAGGTCACTCGGGACAGCAAAACAGTACTTC. Translated, it gives CASRSLGTAKQYF.

The J gene is TRBJ2-3, the V gene TRBV11-2, with 14 bases identical to TRBD2. The ends lost 4 bases at V and 0 bases at J; junction bases unmatched: 6. The V gene's germline CDR1 is SGHAT and CDR2 FQNNGV. This CDR3 region has 18 residues. In DNA, the CDR3 is TGTGCCAGCAGCTCCGGACTAGCGGGGGGACTTAGCACAGATACGCAGTATTTT. Its protein is CASSSGLAGGLSTDTQYF.

This chain links TRBV11-1 with TRBJ2-1, with 14 positions matching TRBD2. V shed 4 bases, J shed 2 bases, and the junction held 7 bases outside the gene matches. Germline values: CDR1 SGHAT, CDR2 FQDESV (reference sequence). The CDR3 extends over 18 amino acids. The CDR3 spells CASSSTSGGAGTYNEQFF. DNA for the CDR3: TGTGCCAGCAGCTCGACTAGCGGGGGGGCAGGAACCTACAATGAGCAGTTCTTC.

Only a few counts were recorded for this clonotype. The chain couples TRBV6-5 to TRBJ1-6; D remains ambiguous. There are 12 residues in the CDR3. V was pared by 4 bases and J by 6 bases, with 4 bases between. Germline V gene data show CDR1 as MNHEY and CDR2 as SVGAGI. The CDR3, as DNA: TGTGCCAGCAGTTTCACTAATTCACCCCTCCACTTT. Protein sequence: CASSFTNSPLHF.

The chain is built from TRBV9 and TRBJ1-6; a possible D gene is TRBD1 (5 bases). The germline CDR1 and CDR2 sequences are SGDLS and YYNGEE. Deletions cut 4 bases from V and 10 bases from J, with 18 bases between. The length of the CDR3 is 15 residues. The CDR3 sequence: CASSPRGGGTSPLHF. The CDR3, as DNA: TGTGCCAGCAGCCCACGCGGGGGGGGAACATCACCCCTCCACTTT.

V usage is TRBV19 and J usage is TRBJ1-1, with D possibly being TRBD1 (5 bases). The germline V and J ends were trimmed by 7 bases and 3 bases, with 15 bases remaining between them. Germline CDR1 and CDR2: LNHDA and SQIVND (reference sequence). The CDR3 covers 14 residues. Here the CDR3 DNA reads TGTGCCAGTACCCCACACGGGGGGGACACTGAAGCTTTCTTT. Its translation is CASTPHGGDTEAFF.

V gene TRBV6-2 or TRBV6-3 combines with J gene TRBJ2-1, with D unresolved. Trimming left V 4 bases short and J 0 bases short, with 13 bases between. The CDR3 runs 16 residues. CDR1 MNHEY and CDR2 SVGEGT come from the germline V gene. CDR3 loop: CASSSTLPSSYNEQFF. CDR3 in DNA: TGTGCCAGCAGTTCCACCTTACCGAGCTCCTACAATGAGCAGTTCTTC.

The V gene is TRBV12-3 or TRBV12-4, the J gene TRBJ2-1; 7 bases fit TRBD1. CDR3 size: 12 residues. J lost 12 bases, V lost 0 bases, and 2 bases had no gene match. The CDR3 DNA sequence: TGTGCCAGCAGTTTAGCAGGGGACAGGCAGTTCTTC. Its translation: CASSLAGDRQFF.

This chain joins TRBV10-2 and TRBJ2-3; 8 bases map to TRBD2. CDR3 length: 18 residues. V lost 0 bases and J lost 6; bases outside the gene matches: 14. Looked up from germline, CDR1 is WSHSY and CDR2 is SAAADI. CDR3 bases: TGCGCCAGCAGTGAGTCCCAATACTCGGCGGGGGGTTCGGATACGCAGTATTTT. It codes for CASSESQYSAGGSDTQYF.

The V gene is TRBV5-1, the J gene TRBJ2-6; D gene ambiguous. V was clipped by 5 bases and J by 4 bases, with 10 bases between them. Germline lookup yields CDR1 SGHRS and CDR2 YFSETQ. The CDR3 runs to 14 residues. Here the CDR3 reads CASSSSGGANVLTF. The DNA of the CDR3 is TGCGCCAGCAGTTCGTCGGGCGGGGCCAACGTCCTGACTTTC.

The chain employs TRBV4-3 and TRBJ1-1; 10 nucleotides match TRBD1. The CDR3 runs to 14 residues. Germline V gene sequence: CDR1 LGHNA, CDR2 YSLEER. Losses at the gene ends were 4 bases for V and 6 bases for J; bases not matched to a gene: 5. The CDR3 here is CASSRIGQGAEAFF. In nucleotides, the CDR3 is TGCGCCAGCAGCCGGATTGGACAGGGGGCTGAAGCTTTCTTT.

This clonotype was observed a handful of times. The chain couples TRBV6-5 to TRBJ1-2; possibly TRBD1 for D (6 bases). The CDR3 is 15 residues long. Germline V CDR1 and CDR2: MNHEY, SVGAGI. Trimming stripped 2 bases from V and 4 bases from J, with 14 bases between. The CDR3 DNA is TGTGCCAGCAGTTACGCAGGGGTGGGAATCTATGGCTACACCTTC. Protein sequence: CASSYAGVGIYGYTF.

This clonotype appeared a few times. The J gene is TRBJ2-5, the V gene TRBV7-2, with D perhaps matching TRBD1 (5 bases). The germline V and J ends were trimmed by 1 base and 1 base, with 7 bases remaining between them. The CDR3 extends over 14 amino acids. Germline-derived CDR1 and CDR2 are SGHTA and FQGNSA. The CDR3 loop reads CASSLGQFQETQYF. In DNA, the CDR3 is TGTGCCAGCAGCTTAGGACAGTTCCAAGAGACCCAGTACTTC.